This T cell receptor beta chain originates from a study of control samples from healthy donors and cancer patients. Per germline, CDR1 SEHNR and CDR2 FQNEAQ (reference sequence). This CDR3 has 18 amino acids. V shed 1 base and J shed 3 bases, with 16 bases lying between them. TCRdb's table, derived via immunoSEQ multiplex PCR, lists solely in-frame clones and lacks some. The table has 350,000 to 450,000 clones, over 75% seen once. The chain links TRBV7-9 to TRBJ2-6; D may be TRBD2 (6 bases). The source material was PBMCs. The TCR originated in a man aged 35 to 55 with head and neck cancer. The CDR3 reads CASSLGLAEGFGANVLTF. The DNA of the CDR3 is TGTGCCAGCAGCTTAGGCTTAGCGGAGGGGTTTGGGGCCAACGTCCTGACTTTC.